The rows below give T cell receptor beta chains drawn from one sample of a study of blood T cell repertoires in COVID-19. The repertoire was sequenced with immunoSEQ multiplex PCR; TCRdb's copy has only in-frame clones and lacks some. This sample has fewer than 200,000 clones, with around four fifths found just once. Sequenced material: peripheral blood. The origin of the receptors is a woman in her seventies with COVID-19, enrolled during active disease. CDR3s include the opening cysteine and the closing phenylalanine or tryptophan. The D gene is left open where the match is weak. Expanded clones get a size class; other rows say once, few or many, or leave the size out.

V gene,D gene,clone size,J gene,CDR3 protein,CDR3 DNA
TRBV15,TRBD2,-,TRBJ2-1,CATSRGSSGTSGRRDEQFF,TGTGCCACCAGCAGAGGCTCGTCCGGGACTAGCGGGAGGCGGGATGAGCAGTTCTTC
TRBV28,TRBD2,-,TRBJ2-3,CASSLGGAMSTDTQYF,TGTGCCAGCAGCCTCGGGGGGGCCATGAGCACAGATACGCAGTATTTT
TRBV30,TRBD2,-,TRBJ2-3,CAWSLGTTGTQYF,TGTGCCTGGAGTCTCGGGACTACAGGTACGCAGTATTTT
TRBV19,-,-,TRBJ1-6,CASSIRSRNSPLHF,TGTGCCAGTAGTATAAGGAGTCGAAATTCACCCCTCCACTTT
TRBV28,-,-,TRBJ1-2,CASGYEGVLYYGYTF,TGTGCCAGCGGGTACGAAGGAGTCCTCTATTACGGCTACACCTTC
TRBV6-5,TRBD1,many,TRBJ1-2,CAARGAGGSYGYTF,TGTGCCGCGAGAGGGGCAGGGGGGAGCTATGGCTACACCTTC
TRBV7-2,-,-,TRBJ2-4,CASSLAPPAEDF,TGTGCCAGCAGCTTAGCCCCGCCAGCGGAGGACTTC
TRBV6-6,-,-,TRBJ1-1,CASSNRPNTEAFF,TGTGCCAGCAGCAACAGGCCGAACACTGAAGCTTTCTTT
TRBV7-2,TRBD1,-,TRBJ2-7,CASSETGVEQYF,TGTGCCAGCAGCGAGACAGGGGTCGAGCAGTACTTC
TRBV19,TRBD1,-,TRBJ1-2,CASMGQAGGYTF,TGTGCCAGTATGGGACAGGCTGGGGGCTACACCTTC
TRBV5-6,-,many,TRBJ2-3,CASSSGLNTDTQYF,TGTGCCAGCAGCTCTGGACTGAACACAGATACGCAGTATTTT
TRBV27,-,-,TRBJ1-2,CASSEITGLRSYTF,TGTGCCAGCAGTGAGATAACAGGGCTGAGAAGCTACACCTTC
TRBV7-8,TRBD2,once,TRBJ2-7,CASSVGLAGTVEQYF,TGTGCCAGCAGCGTCGGACTAGCGGGAACCGTCGAGCAGTACTTC
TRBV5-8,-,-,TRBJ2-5,CASSLVGSPETQYF,TGTGCCAGCAGCTTGGTGGGCAGTCCAGAGACCCAGTACTTC
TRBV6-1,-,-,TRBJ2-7,CASSERGAGPYEQYF,TGTGCCAGCAGTGAACGCGGGGCAGGGCCCTACGAGCAGTACTTC
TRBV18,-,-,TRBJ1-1,CASSRDNTEAFF,TGTGCCAGCTCGAGGGATAACACTGAAGCTTTCTTT
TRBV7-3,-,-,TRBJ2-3,CASSSKGTYPTDTQYF,TGTGCCAGCAGCTCCAAGGGGACTTACCCCACAGATACGCAGTATTTT
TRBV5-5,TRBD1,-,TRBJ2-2,CASRTGGVGAGELFF,TGTGCCAGCAGAACAGGGGGCGTGGGTGCCGGGGAGCTGTTTTTT
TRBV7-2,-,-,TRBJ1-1,CASTLRGNMNTEAFF,TGTGCCAGCACCCTCAGGGGAAACATGAACACTGAAGCTTTCTTT
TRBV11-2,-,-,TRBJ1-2,CASSLVPGLAYGYTF,TGTGCCAGCAGCTTAGTTCCAGGCCTAGCCTATGGCTACACCTTC
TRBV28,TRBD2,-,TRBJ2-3,CASTPGGLAGTDTQYF,TGTGCCAGCACCCCCGGGGGTCTAGCGGGAACAGATACGCAGTATTTT
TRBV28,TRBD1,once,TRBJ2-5,CASSLEFGTGDETQYF,TGTGCCAGCAGTTTGGAATTCGGGACAGGGGACGAGACCCAGTACTTC
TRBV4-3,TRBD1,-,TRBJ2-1,CASSQVGQGVFQSYNEQFF,TGCGCCAGCAGCCAAGTCGGACAGGGGGTCTTTCAATCCTACAATGAGCAGTTCTTC
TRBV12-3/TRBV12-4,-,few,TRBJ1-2,CASSLAVRGYTF,TGTGCCAGCAGTTTGGCGGTAAGGGGCTACACCTTC
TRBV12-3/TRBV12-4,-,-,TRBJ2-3,CASSLYREDTQYF,TGTGCCAGCAGTTTATATCGGGAAGATACGCAGTATTTT
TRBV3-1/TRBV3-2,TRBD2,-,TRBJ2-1,CASSQERLAGFGNEQFF,TGTGCCAGCAGCCAAGAGAGACTAGCGGGATTTGGGAATGAGCAGTTCTTC
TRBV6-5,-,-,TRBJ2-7,CASSYGRTEADEQYF,TGTGCCAGCAGTTACGGTCGTACAGAAGCGGACGAGCAGTACTTC
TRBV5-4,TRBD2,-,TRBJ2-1,CASSLSSGSYNEQFF,TGTGCCAGCAGCCTTTCTAGCGGGAGCTACAATGAGCAGTTCTTC
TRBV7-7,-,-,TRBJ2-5,CASSPLRLETQYF,TGTGCCAGCAGCCCACTCCGACTTGAGACCCAGTACTTC
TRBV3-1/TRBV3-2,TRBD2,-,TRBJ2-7,CASHGGLAGQPQSYEQYF,TGTGCCAGCCATGGCGGACTAGCGGGCCAGCCCCAATCCTACGAGCAGTACTTC
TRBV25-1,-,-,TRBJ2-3,CASSDPNTDTQYF,TGTGCCAGCAGTGACCCTAATACAGATACGCAGTATTTT
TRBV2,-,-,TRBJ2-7,CASSESGYEQYF,TGTGCCAGCAGTGAATCAGGTTACGAGCAGTACTTC
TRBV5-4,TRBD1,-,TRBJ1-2,CASSWTGDDGYTF,TGTGCCAGCAGCTGGACAGGGGATGATGGCTACACCTTC
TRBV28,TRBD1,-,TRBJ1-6,CASSSPGQGKRSPLHF,TGTGCCAGCAGTTCTCCGGGACAGGGTAAACGATCACCCCTCCACTTT
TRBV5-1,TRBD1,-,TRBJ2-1,CASHSGDSSYNEQFF,TGCGCCAGCCATTCCGGGGACAGCTCCTACAATGAGCAGTTCTTC
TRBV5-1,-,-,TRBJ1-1,CASSVVPRPSTEAFF,TGCGCCAGCAGCGTCGTCCCGAGGCCGAGCACTGAAGCTTTCTTT
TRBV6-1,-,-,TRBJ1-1,CASSEIVLNTEAFF,TGTGCCAGCAGTGAAATTGTACTAAACACTGAAGCTTTCTTT
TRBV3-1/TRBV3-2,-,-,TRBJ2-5,CASSQAPGGNQETQYF,TGTGCCAGCAGCCAAGCGCCCGGCGGGAACCAAGAGACCCAGTACTTC
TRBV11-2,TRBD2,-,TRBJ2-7,CASSLAGISGRTSYEQYF,TGTGCCAGCAGCTTAGCAGGTATTAGCGGGAGAACTAGCTACGAGCAGTACTTC
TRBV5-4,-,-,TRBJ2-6,CASERGRSGANVLTF,TGTGCCAGCGAGCGAGGGAGGTCTGGGGCCAACGTCCTGACTTTC
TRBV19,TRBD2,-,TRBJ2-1,CASSKGLAGVNEQFF,TGTGCCAGTAGTAAGGGACTAGCGGGAGTAAATGAGCAGTTCTTC
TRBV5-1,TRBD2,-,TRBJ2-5,CASSRTSGQETQYF,TGCGCCAGCAGCCGGACTAGCGGACAAGAGACCCAGTACTTC
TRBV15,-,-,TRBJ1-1,CATRGGFNTEAFF,TGTGCCACCCGTGGGGGGTTCAACACTGAAGCTTTCTTT
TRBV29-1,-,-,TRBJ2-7,CSVEGSYEQYF,TGCAGCGTTGAGGGGAGCTACGAGCAGTACTTC
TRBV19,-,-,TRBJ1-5,CASSTGGRHQPQHF,TGTGCCAGTAGTACGGGAGGCAGACATCAGCCCCAGCATTTT
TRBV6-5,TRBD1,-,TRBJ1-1,CASSYSGQGSRTEAFF,TGTGCCAGCAGTTACTCAGGACAGGGGTCGAGAACTGAAGCTTTCTTT
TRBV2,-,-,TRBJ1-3,CASSVRRQQGFRVIGNTIYF,TGTGCCAGCAGTGTCCGGCGGCAACAGGGATTTAGGGTTATAGGAAACACCATATATTTT
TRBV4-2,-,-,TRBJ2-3,CASSQGGGTQYF,TGTGCCAGCAGCCAAGGGGGCGGTACGCAGTATTTT
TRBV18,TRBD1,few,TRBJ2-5,CASQDRGQETQYF,TGTGCCAGTCAGGACAGGGGGCAGGAGACCCAGTACTTC
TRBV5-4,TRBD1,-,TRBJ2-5,CASSPWTGAGQETQYF,TGTGCCAGCAGCCCGTGGACAGGGGCGGGCCAAGAGACCCAGTACTTC
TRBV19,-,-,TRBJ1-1,CASTSVGRTEAFF,TGTGCCAGTACCTCGGTCGGGAGGACTGAAGCTTTCTTT
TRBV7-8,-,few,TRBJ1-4,CASSPILGRGNEKLFF,TGTGCCAGCAGCCCCATCCTGGGACGGGGGAACGAAAAACTGTTTTTT
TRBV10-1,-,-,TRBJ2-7,CASSESKKETFDEQYF,TGCGCCAGCAGTGAGTCGAAGAAGGAGACCTTTGACGAGCAGTACTTC
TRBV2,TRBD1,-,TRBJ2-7,CASRVDRAYEQYF,TGTGCCAGCAGGGTGGACAGGGCCTACGAGCAGTACTTC